Listed below are T cell receptor beta chains from one sample, sequenced in a study of blood T cells in healthy people across ages. One entry per CDR3 protein, called by TCRdb with MiXCR from the 5' RACE reads. The profile covers around 990,000 distinct CDR3 sequences, with roughly two fifths appearing a single time and roughly 13% taken by the ten largest. Sequencing input: blood. Receptors originate from a man between 18 and 35 years old in good health. CDR3s leave out the opening cysteine and the closing phenylalanine or tryptophan. Fields, in order: J gene, V gene, D gene, CDR3 protein. D genes are given only for firm matches.

j_gene: TRBJ2-4; v_gene: TRBV7-2; d_gene: .; CDR3aa: ASSQGDLAKNIQY
j_gene: TRBJ2-3; v_gene: TRBV10-3; d_gene: .; CDR3aa: AISESRDTGVPDTQY
j_gene: .; v_gene: TRBV4-3; d_gene: TRBD1; CDR3aa: ASSQDRGQYEQY
j_gene: TRBJ2-1; v_gene: TRBV12-3/TRBV12-4; d_gene: TRBD2; CDR3aa: ASSPGLAGAYNEQF
j_gene: TRBJ1-2; v_gene: TRBV20-1; d_gene: .; CDR3aa: SARDRHGYGYT
j_gene: TRBJ1-4; v_gene: TRBV4-3; d_gene: .; CDR3aa: ASSQRVTNEKLF
j_gene: TRBJ2-7; v_gene: TRBV5-1; d_gene: .; CDR3aa: ASSATDDPDYEQY
j_gene: TRBJ1-2; v_gene: TRBV6-5; d_gene: .; CDR3aa: ASSSYTDGYT
j_gene: TRBJ2-7; v_gene: TRBV4-3; d_gene: .; CDR3aa: ASSQVFGKRADEQY
j_gene: TRBJ1-5; v_gene: TRBV12-3/TRBV12-4; d_gene: TRBD1; CDR3aa: ASSPPGQGTDSNQPQH
j_gene: TRBJ1-1; v_gene: TRBV7-9; d_gene: .; CDR3aa: ASSLADPGLGTEAF
j_gene: TRBJ2-5; v_gene: TRBV6-6; d_gene: TRBD1; CDR3aa: ASTGTGTAKTQY
j_gene: TRBJ2-1; v_gene: TRBV9; d_gene: .; CDR3aa: ASSVEGGFYEQF
j_gene: TRBJ1-4; v_gene: TRBV25-1; d_gene: TRBD1; CDR3aa: ASSDHRGHEEKLF
j_gene: TRBJ1-1; v_gene: TRBV5-1; d_gene: .; CDR3aa: ASSSKGWDTEAF
j_gene: TRBJ1-5; v_gene: TRBV4-3; d_gene: .; CDR3aa: ASSQAGTAQH
j_gene: TRBJ1-4; v_gene: TRBV7-9; d_gene: .; CDR3aa: ASTQDATNEKLF
j_gene: TRBJ2-3; v_gene: TRBV20-1; d_gene: TRBD2; CDR3aa: SAREHTRLAGLIDTQY
j_gene: TRBJ1-2; v_gene: TRBV3-1; d_gene: .; CDR3aa: ASSQNPGVGNGYT
j_gene: TRBJ1-4; v_gene: TRBV5-6; d_gene: TRBD1; CDR3aa: ASSLRAGTGLEKLF
j_gene: TRBJ2-5; v_gene: TRBV6-2/TRBV6-3; d_gene: .; CDR3aa: ASSYPDAQETQY
j_gene: TRBJ2-4; v_gene: TRBV7-2; d_gene: .; CDR3aa: ASSFDLEAAAKNIQY
j_gene: TRBJ2-7; v_gene: TRBV11-1; d_gene: TRBD2; CDR3aa: ASSGGGQANEQY
j_gene: TRBJ1-2; v_gene: TRBV28; d_gene: TRBD1; CDR3aa: ASSRTAGGDYGYT
j_gene: TRBJ1-1; v_gene: TRBV6-6; d_gene: TRBD1; CDR3aa: ASSYHGTGNTEAF
j_gene: TRBJ1-6; v_gene: TRBV20-1; d_gene: .; CDR3aa: SAREGGLDNSPLH
j_gene: TRBJ1-2; v_gene: TRBV19; d_gene: .; CDR3aa: ASSWSSGYT
j_gene: TRBJ2-3; v_gene: TRBV7-2; d_gene: TRBD2; CDR3aa: ASSLAWTSGGDTQY
j_gene: TRBJ1-2; v_gene: TRBV9; d_gene: .; CDR3aa: ASRSGTHNFGYT
j_gene: TRBJ1-6; v_gene: TRBV6-5; d_gene: .; CDR3aa: ASSYSLLRERYNSPLH
j_gene: .; v_gene: TRBV27; d_gene: TRBD1; CDR3aa: ASSLQRDSQETQF
j_gene: TRBJ1-5; v_gene: TRBV20-1; d_gene: .; CDR3aa: SASHSQPQH
j_gene: TRBJ1-1; v_gene: TRBV6-2/TRBV6-3; d_gene: .; CDR3aa: AILNEAHTEAF
j_gene: TRBJ2-1; v_gene: TRBV15; d_gene: .; CDR3aa: ATSRDPGASGNEQF
j_gene: TRBJ2-7; v_gene: TRBV12-3/TRBV12-4; d_gene: .; CDR3aa: ASSSYRDSYEQY
j_gene: TRBJ2-1; v_gene: TRBV20-1; d_gene: .; CDR3aa: SARDAGNNEQF
j_gene: TRBJ1-1; v_gene: TRBV27; d_gene: TRBD1; CDR3aa: ASRQGGANTEAF
j_gene: TRBJ2-3; v_gene: TRBV4-3; d_gene: .; CDR3aa: ASSQDLRATDTQY